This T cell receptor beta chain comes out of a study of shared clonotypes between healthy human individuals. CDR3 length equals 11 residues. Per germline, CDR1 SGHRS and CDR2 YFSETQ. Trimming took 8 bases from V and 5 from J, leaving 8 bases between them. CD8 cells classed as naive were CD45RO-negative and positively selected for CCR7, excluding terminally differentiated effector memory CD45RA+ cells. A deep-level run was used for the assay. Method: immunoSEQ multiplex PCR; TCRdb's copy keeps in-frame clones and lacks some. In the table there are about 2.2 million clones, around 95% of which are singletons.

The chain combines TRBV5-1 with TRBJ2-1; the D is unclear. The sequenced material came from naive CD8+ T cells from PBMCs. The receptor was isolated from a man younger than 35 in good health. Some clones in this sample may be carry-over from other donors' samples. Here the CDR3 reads CASTRDNEQFF. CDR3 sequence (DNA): TGCGCCAGTACCCGGGACAATGAGCAGTTCTTC.